This TCR beta chain stems from a study of STAT3 mutations in large granular lymphocyte leukemia. Turning to the study itself: Roughly half of the longitudinally sequenced T-LGLL patients carried detectable canonical activating STAT3 mutations. Findings and caveats of the study: In about 35% of the 18 patients, new TCR clonotypes emerged after therapy. In T-cell large granular lymphocyte leukemia, about half of patients showed multiple immunodominant subclonotypes.

V dropped 2 bases and J dropped 5; count of bases not matched to a gene: 9. The CDR3 consists of 15 residues. Per the germline V gene, CDR1 is SGHNT and CDR2 is YYREEE (reference sequence). Turning to this clone: Its antigen is still unknown.

Each sample's TCRbeta library yielded on average around 41,000 productive templates. This table comes from immunoSEQ multiplex PCR, and its TCRdb copy is limited to in-frame clones, with some not included. The table includes about 1,600 clones, 86% detected once. The receptor's source is a middle-aged woman with T-cell large granular lymphocyte leukemia. Some clones in this sample may be carry-over from other donors' samples. The specimen was peripheral blood mononuclear cells. This sequence joins TRBV5-4 and TRBJ1-1; the match to TRBD1 covers 7 bases. Here the CDR3 reads CASSLDRAGETEAFF. In DNA, the CDR3 is TGTGCCAGCAGCTTAGACAGGGCGGGGGAAACTGAAGCTTTCTTT.